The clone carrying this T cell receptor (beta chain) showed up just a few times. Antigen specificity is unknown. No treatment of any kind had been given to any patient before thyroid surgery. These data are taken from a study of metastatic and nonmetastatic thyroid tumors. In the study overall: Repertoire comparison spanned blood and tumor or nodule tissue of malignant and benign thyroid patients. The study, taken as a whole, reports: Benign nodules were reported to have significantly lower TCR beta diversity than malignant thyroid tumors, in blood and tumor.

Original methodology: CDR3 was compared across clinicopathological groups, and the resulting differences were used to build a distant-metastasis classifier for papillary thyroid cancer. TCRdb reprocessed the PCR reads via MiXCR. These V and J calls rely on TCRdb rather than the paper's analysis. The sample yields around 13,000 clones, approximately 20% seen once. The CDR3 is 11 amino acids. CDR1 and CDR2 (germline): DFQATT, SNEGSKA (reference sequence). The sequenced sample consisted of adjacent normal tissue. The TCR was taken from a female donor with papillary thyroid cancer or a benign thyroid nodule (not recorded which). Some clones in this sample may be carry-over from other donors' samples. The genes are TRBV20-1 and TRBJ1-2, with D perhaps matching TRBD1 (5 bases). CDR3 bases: TGCACCGGGGACCCTCACTATGGCTACACCTTC. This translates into CTGDPHYGYTF.